This is a list of T cell receptor beta chains from one sample in a study of cytomegalovirus exposure and HLA in healthy donors. Some clones are missing from TCRdb's copy, which holds only in-frame ones; the method was immunoSEQ multiplex PCR. The sample carries some 210,000 clones, over 80% recorded once. Sequenced: PBMCs. The receptors derive from a man aged 25 to 45 in good health and CMV-seronegative. The CDR3 runs from the conserved cysteine through the conserved F or W. A D gene is named only where the DNA matches it firmly. Size values are once, few and many counts, or a class for expanded clones, and some rows have none.

>TRBJ2-3|-|TRBV6-1|14|-
TGTGCCAGCAGTGGACAGGACTCCCTCGATACGCAGTATTTT
CASSGQDSLDTQYF
>TRBJ2-1|-|TRBV10-3|14|-
TGTGCCATCAGTGTGAACAGTGCGGGCAATGAGCAGTTCTTC
CAISVNSAGNEQFF
>TRBJ2-3|-|TRBV6-5|15|TRBD2
TGTGCCAGCAGCCTTACTAGCGGGAGCCCAGATACGCAGTATTTT
CASSLTSGSPDTQYF
>TRBJ1-1|-|TRBV18|15|-
TGTGCCAGCTCACTTCGGCAGGGCGTAGACACTGAAGCTTTCTTT
CASSLRQGVDTEAFF
>TRBJ1-5|-|TRBV2|15|-
TGTGCCAGCAGCCCCAAGGCGCGGTGGGATCAGCCCCAGCATTTT
CASSPKARWDQPQHF
>TRBJ2-3|-|TRBV14|13|-
TGTGCCAGCAGCCGGGGGGAGACAGATACGCAGTATTTT
CASSRGETDTQYF
>TRBJ1-5|-|TRBV19|13|-
TGTGCCAGTAGTCGAACAGGGAGTCAGCCCCAGCATTTT
CASSRTGSQPQHF
>TRBJ1-1|once|TRBV5-1|14|-
TGCGCCAGCAGCTTGAACAGGGCGAACACTGAAGCTTTCTTT
CASSLNRANTEAFF
>TRBJ2-1|-|TRBV20-1|11|-
TGCAGTGCTAGACCCGACAATGAGCAGTTCTTC
CSARPDNEQFF
>TRBJ2-3|-|TRBV7-8|11|-
TGTGCCAGCAGCCACACAGATACGCAGTATTTT
CASSHTDTQYF
>TRBJ2-7|-|TRBV19|15|TRBD1
TGTGCCAGTAGTCCTCAAGGACAGGGCCCCTACGAGCAGTACTTC
CASSPQGQGPYEQYF
>TRBJ2-7|-|TRBV6-5|13|-
TGTGCCAGCAGTTACCAGAGGTCCTACGAGCAGTACTTC
CASSYQRSYEQYF
>TRBJ1-4|-|TRBV7-9|15|TRBD1
TGTGCCAGCAGCTCGCCCAAGACAGGGGATGAAAAACTGTTTTTT
CASSSPKTGDEKLFF
>TRBJ2-2|-|TRBV29-1|14|TRBD1
TGCAGCGTCTACGGACAGGGGTTCACCGGGGAGCTGTTTTTT
CSVYGQGFTGELFF
>TRBJ1-2|-|TRBV28|12|-
TGTGCCAGCACCACCCGGGGAGTAGGCTACACCTTC
CASTTRGVGYTF
>TRBJ2-6|-|TRBV30|18|-
TGTGCCTGGAGACCTCTGATGGCCCGAAACTCTGGGGCCAACGGCCTGACTTTC
CAWRPLMARNSGANGLTF
>TRBJ1-1|-|TRBV5-1|15|TRBD1
TGCGCCAGCAGCTTGCCCCGACAGGGGATGACTGAAGCTTTCTTT
CASSLPRQGMTEAFF
>TRBJ2-7|-|TRBV7-8|15|TRBD1
TGTGCCAGCAGCGGCTCCGGGACAGGGACCTACGAGCAGTACTTC
CASSGSGTGTYEQYF
>TRBJ1-4|-|TRBV28|17|TRBD1
TGTGCCAGCAGTCCCTACCGAGGGGGCACCACTAATGAAAAACTGTTTTTT
CASSPYRGGTTNEKLFF
>TRBJ2-1|-|TRBV28|15|TRBD2
TGTGCCAGCAGTTTAGTCGTAGCGGGAGACAATGAGCAGTTCTTC
CASSLVVAGDNEQFF
>TRBJ2-1|-|TRBV18|15|-
TGTGCCAGCTCACCCTTGCGGGGAGGGGGTGATGAGCAGTTCTTC
CASSPLRGGGDEQFF
>TRBJ2-1|few|TRBV10-3|15|TRBD2
TGTGCCATCAGGGCAGGGACTAATCTCTACAATGAGCAGTTCTTC
CAIRAGTNLYNEQFF
>TRBJ2-4|-|TRBV5-1|14|TRBD1
TGCGCCAGCAGGCAGACAGGGGCAGGGGACATTCAGTACTTC
CASRQTGAGDIQYF
>TRBJ2-7|-|TRBV6-1|15|TRBD1
TGTGCCAGCAGTTTCCAGGACAGGGTAAGACCCGAGCAGTACTTC
CASSFQDRVRPEQYF
>TRBJ1-2|once|TRBV28|13|-
TGTGCCAGCAGCCCACCCCTGACAATCGGCTACACCTTC
CASSPPLTIGYTF
>TRBJ1-2|-|TRBV5-1|15|-
TGCGCCAGCAGCCGTCAAGGGGGGGCGAACTATGGCTACACCTTC
CASSRQGGANYGYTF